The T cell receptor beta chain described here comes from a study of control samples from healthy donors and cancer patients. Sequencing was performed with immunoSEQ multiplex PCR; in TCRdb, only in-frame clones are kept and a portion is missing. The data show around 70,000 clones, around 87% seen once. The V and J ends lost 0 bases and 8 bases, in that order; junction bases with no gene match: 9. This CDR3 contains 16 residues. Per the germline V gene, CDR1 is LGHNA and CDR2 is YNFKEQ. This TCR derives from a woman aged 45-65 years with head and neck cancer. The V call is TRBV4-2, the J call TRBJ2-1, with 8 bases matching TRBD2. Sequenced: PBMCs. The CDR3 DNA is TGTGCCAGCAGCCAAGATGGGGGCGGGGGGATGGATGAGCAGTTCTTC. Protein: CASSQDGGGGMDEQFF.